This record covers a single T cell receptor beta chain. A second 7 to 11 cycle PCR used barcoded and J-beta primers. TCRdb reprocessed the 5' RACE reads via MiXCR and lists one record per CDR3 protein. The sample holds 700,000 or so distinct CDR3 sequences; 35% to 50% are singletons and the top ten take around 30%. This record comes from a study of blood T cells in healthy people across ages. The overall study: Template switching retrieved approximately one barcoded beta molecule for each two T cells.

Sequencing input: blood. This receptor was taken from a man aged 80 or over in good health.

CDR3 loop: CASRRSGSYNEQFF. CDR3 in DNA: TGTGCCAGCAGACGTAGCGGATCTTACAATGAGCAGTTCTTC. This chain connects TRBV28 to TRBJ2-1; tentatively, D is TRBD2 (6 bases). V lost 6 bases and J lost 4, with 13 bases in between. Germline CDR1 MDHEN, CDR2 SYDVKM. This CDR3 has 14 residues.